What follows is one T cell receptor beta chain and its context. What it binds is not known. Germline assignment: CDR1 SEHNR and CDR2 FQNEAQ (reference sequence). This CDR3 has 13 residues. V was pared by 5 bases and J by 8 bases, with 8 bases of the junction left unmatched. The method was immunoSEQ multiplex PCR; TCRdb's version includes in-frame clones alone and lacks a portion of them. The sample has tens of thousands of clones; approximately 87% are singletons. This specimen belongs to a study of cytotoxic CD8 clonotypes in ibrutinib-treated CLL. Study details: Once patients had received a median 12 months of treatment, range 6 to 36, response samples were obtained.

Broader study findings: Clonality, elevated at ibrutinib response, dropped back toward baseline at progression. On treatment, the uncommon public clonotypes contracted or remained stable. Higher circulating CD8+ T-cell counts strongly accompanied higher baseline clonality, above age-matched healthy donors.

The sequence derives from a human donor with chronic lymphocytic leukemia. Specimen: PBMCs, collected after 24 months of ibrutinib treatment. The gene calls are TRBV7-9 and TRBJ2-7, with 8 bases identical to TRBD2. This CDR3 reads CASSAGGAGKQYF. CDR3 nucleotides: TGTGCCAGCAGCGCCGGGGGGGCGGGAAAGCAGTACTTC. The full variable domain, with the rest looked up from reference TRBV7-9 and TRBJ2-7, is DTGVSQNPRHKITKRGQNVTFRCDPISEHNRLYWYRQTLGQGPEFLTYFQNEAQLEKSRLLSDRFSAERPKGSFSTLEIQRTEQGDSAMYLCASSAGGAGKQYFGPGTRLTVT.